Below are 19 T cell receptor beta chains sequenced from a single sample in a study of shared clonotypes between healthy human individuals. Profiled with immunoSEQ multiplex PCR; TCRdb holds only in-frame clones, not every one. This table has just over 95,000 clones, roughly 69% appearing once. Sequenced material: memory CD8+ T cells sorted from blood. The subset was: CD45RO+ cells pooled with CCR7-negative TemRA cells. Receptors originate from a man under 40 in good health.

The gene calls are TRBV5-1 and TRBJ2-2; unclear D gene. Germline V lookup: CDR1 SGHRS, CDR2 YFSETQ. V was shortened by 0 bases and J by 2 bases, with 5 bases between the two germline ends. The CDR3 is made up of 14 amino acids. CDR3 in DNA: TGCGCCAGCAGCTTGGGGGGAAACACCGGGGAGCTGTTTTTT. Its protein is CASSLGGNTGELFF.

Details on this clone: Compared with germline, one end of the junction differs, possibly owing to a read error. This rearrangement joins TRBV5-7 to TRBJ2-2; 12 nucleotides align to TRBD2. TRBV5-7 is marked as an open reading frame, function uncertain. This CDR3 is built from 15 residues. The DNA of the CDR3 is TGTGCCAGCAGCTCCGGACTAGCGGGACACCGGGGAGCTGTTTTT. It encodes CASSSGLAGHRGAVF.

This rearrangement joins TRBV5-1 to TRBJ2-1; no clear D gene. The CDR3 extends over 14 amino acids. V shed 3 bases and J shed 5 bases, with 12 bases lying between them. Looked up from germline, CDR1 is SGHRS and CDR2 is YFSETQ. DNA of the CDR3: TGCGCCAGCAGCTCAGTGCAGGTCAACAATGAGCAGTTCTTC. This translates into CASSSVQVNNEQFF.

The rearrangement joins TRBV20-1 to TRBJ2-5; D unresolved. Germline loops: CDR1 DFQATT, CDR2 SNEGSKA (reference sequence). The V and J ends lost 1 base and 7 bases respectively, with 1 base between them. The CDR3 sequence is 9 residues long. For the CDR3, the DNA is TGCAGTGCTAGAGGGACCCAGTACTTC. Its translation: CSARGTQYF.

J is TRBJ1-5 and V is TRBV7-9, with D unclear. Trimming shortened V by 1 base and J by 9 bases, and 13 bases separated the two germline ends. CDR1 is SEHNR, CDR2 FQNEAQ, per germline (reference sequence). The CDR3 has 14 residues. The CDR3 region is CASSLDQVAGPQHF. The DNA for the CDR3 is TGTGCCAGCAGCTTAGATCAGGTCGCAGGGCCCCAGCATTTT.

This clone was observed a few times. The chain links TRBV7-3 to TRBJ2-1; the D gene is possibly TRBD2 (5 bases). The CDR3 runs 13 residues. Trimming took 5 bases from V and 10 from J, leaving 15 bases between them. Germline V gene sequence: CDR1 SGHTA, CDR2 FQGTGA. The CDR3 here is CASSLLGTGEQFF. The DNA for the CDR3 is TGTGCCAGCAGCCTTCTAGGAACGGGGGAGCAGTTCTTC.

In DNA form, the CDR3 reads TGTGCCAGTAGTATGAGTTCGTGGGGCAATCAGCCCCAGCATTTT. Translation: CASSMSSWGNQPQHF. This sequence joins TRBV19 and TRBJ1-5; no clear D gene. Deletions cut 3 bases from V and 2 bases from J, with 11 bases between. Germline V gene sequence: CDR1 LNHDA, CDR2 SQIVND (reference sequence). The CDR3 spans 15 residues.

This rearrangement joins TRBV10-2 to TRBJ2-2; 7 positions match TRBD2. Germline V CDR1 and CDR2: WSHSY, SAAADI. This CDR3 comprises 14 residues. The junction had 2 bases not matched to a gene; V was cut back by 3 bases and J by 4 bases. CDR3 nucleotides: TGCGCCAGCAGTGAAGCTAGCGGCACCGGGGAGCTGTTTTTT. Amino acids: CASSEASGTGELFF.

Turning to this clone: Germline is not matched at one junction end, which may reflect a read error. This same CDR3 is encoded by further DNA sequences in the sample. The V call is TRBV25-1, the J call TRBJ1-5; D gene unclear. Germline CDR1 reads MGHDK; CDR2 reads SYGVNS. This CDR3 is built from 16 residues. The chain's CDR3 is CASSESGGRSDQPQHF. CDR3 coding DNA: TGCGCCAGCAGTGAAAGTGGTGGGCGGAGCGATCAGCCCCAGCATTTT.

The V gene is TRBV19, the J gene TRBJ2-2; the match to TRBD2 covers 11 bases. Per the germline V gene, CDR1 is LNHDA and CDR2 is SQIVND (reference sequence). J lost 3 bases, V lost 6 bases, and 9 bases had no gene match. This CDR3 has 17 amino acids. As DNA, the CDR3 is TGTGCCAGTAGCCTACCGGGACTAGCGGACCACACCGGGGAGCTGTTTTTT. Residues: CASSLPGLADHTGELFF.

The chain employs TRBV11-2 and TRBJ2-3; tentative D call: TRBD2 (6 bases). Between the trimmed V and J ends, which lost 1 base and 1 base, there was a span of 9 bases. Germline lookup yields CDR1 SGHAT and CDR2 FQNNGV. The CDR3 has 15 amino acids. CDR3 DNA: TGTGCCAGCAGCTTAGGTAGACTAGGCACAGATACGCAGTATTTT. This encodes CASSLGRLGTDTQYF.

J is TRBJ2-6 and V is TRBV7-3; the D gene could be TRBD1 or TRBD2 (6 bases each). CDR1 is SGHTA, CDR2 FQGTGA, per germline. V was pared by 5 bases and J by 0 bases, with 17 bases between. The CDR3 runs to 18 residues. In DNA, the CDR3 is TGTGCCAGCAGCAGGGGGGCCAGGGGAGCCTCTGGGGCCAACGTCCTGACTTTC. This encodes CASSRGARGASGANVLTF.

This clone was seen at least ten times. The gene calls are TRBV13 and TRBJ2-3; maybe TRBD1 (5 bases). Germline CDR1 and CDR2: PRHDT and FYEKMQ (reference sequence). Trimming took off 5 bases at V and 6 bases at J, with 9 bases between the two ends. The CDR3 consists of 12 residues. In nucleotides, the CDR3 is TGTGCCAGCAGCCAGACAGAGGATACGCAGTATTTT. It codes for CASSQTEDTQYF.

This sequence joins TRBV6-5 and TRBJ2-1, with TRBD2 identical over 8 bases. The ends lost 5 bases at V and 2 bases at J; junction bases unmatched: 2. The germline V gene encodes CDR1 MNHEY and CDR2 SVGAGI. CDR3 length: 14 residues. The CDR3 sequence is CASSRREAYNEQFF. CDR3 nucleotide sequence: TGTGCCAGCAGTCGGCGGGAGGCCTACAATGAGCAGTTCTTC.

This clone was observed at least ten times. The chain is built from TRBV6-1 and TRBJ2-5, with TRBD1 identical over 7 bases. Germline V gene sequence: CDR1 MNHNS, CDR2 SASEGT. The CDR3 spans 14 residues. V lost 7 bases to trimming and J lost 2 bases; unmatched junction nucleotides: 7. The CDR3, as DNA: TGTGCCAGCACACCGGGACAGCCACAAGAGACCCAGTACTTC. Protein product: CASTPGQPQETQYF.

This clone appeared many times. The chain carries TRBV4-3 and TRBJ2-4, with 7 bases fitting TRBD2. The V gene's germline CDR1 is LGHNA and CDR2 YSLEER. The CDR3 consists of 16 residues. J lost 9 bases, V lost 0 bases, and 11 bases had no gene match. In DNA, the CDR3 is TGCGCCAGCAGCCAAGATGCAGGTACCAGGGAGGGCATTCAGTACTTC. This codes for CASSQDAGTREGIQYF.

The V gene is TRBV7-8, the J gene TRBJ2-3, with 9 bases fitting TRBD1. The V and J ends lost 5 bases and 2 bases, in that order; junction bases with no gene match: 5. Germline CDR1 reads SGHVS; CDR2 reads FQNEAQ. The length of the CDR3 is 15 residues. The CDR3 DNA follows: TGTGCCAGCAGCACCGGGACAGGGTCCACAGATACGCAGTATTTT. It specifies CASSTGTGSTDTQYF. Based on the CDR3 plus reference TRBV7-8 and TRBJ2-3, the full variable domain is GAGVSQSPRYKVAKRGQDVALRCDPISGHVSLFWYQQALGQGPEFLTYFQNEAQLDKSGLPSDRFFAERPEGSVSTLKIQRTQQEDSAVYLCASSTGTGSTDTQYFGPGTRLTVL.

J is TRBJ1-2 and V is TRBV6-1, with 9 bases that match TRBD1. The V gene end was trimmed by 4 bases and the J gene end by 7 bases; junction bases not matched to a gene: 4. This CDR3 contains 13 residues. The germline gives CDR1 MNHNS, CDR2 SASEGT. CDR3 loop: CASSGGTGSGYTF. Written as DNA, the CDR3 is TGTGCCAGCAGTGGGGGGACAGGGTCTGGCTACACCTTC.

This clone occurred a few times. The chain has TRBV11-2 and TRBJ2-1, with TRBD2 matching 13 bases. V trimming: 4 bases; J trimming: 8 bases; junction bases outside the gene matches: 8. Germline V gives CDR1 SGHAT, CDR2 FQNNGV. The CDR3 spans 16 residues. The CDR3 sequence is CASSSRTSGSLHEQFF. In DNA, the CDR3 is TGTGCCAGCAGCTCGAGGACTAGCGGGAGTCTGCATGAGCAGTTCTTC.